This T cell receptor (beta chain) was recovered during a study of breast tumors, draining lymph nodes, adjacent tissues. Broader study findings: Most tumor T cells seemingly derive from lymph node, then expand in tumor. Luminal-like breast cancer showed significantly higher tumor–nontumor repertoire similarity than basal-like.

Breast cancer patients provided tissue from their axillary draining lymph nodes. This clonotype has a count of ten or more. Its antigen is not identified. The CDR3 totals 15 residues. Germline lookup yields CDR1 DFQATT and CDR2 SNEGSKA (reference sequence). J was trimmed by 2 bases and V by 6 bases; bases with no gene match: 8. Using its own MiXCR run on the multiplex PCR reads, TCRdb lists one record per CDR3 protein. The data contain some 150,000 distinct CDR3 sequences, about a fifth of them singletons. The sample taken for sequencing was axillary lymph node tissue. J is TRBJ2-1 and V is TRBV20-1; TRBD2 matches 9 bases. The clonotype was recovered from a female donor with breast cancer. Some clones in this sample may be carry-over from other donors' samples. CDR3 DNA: TGCAGTGCGAAGACTAGCGGAAAAACCTACAATGAGCAGTTCTTC. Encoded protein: CSAKTSGKTYNEQFF.